The 9 T cell receptor beta chains presented below share a single source sample, sequenced in a study of CD8+ T cells in alopecia areata. Isolated RNA was reverse transcribed into cDNA used as the sequencing template. Clones were sequenced by immunoSEQ multiplex PCR, and TCRdb holds only the in-frame ones, with some missing. The sample lists roughly 190,000 clones; approximately 57% were seen once. Treatment described: oral pan-JAK inhibitor, 5-10 mg twice daily. This material consisted of CD4+ T cells sorted from blood, taken at week 24, from a patient treated with tofacitinib. The receptors originated from a human donor with alopecia areata.

This clone was seen only a few times. The V and J genes are TRBV14 and TRBJ2-6; tentatively, D is TRBD1 or TRBD2 (6 bases each). The germline V and J ends were trimmed by 4 bases and 1 base, with 8 bases remaining between them. The germline V gene encodes CDR1 SGHDN and CDR2 FVKESK. The CDR3 extends over 15 amino acids. CDR3 nucleotides: TGTGCCAGCAGCCGGGGGGCGTCTGGGGCCAACGTCCTGACTTTC. Protein product: CASSRGASGANVLTF.

This chain uses TRBV30 with TRBJ2-3; 7 positions match TRBD1. Germline V gene data show CDR1 as GTSNPN and CDR2 as SVGIG (reference sequence). This CDR3 has 13 residues. With V trimmed by 7 bases and J by 4 bases, 8 bases remained unmatched. The CDR3 bases are TGTGCCTCTCGGACAGGTCTGGCAGATACGCAGTATTTT. Protein sequence: CASRTGLADTQYF.

The sample holds a few counts of this clone. V and J are TRBV18 and TRBJ2-3; TRBD2 matches at 10 bases. The CDR3 loop spans 16 amino acids. V shed 5 bases and J 1 base; nucleotides not matched to a gene: 6. Per the germline V gene, CDR1 is KGHSH and CDR2 is LQKENI. The CDR3 loop is CASSTTSGGGTDTQYF. The CDR3 DNA sequence: TGTGCCAGCTCAACCACAAGCGGGGGGGGCACAGATACGCAGTATTTT.

The rearrangement joins TRBV29-1 to TRBJ2-7; tentatively, D is TRBD1 (6 bases). Germline V CDR1 and CDR2: SQVTM, ANQGSEA. Trimming shortened V by 4 bases and J by 4 bases, and 8 bases separated the two germline ends. This CDR3 is built from 11 residues. This chain's CDR3 is CSVGDNYEQYF. CDR3 bases: TGCAGCGTTGGGGACAATTACGAGCAGTACTTC.

This clone was observed a handful of times. This rearrangement joins TRBV30 to TRBJ2-5; D is perhaps TRBD1 or TRBD2 (6 bases each). V shed 3 bases and J shed 4 bases, with 9 bases lying between them. Germline V gene lookup returns CDR1 GTSNPN and CDR2 SVGIG (reference sequence). This CDR3 contains 12 residues. CDR3 coding DNA: TGTGCCTGGAGAGGGGGGCGAGAGACCCAGTACTTC. Translated: CAWRGGRETQYF.

The chain combines TRBV27 with TRBJ2-5; D unresolved. The CDR3 totals 15 residues. Trimming removed 7 bases from V and 3 bases from J, with 18 bases in between. Germline CDR1 reads MNHEY; CDR2 reads SMNVEV (reference sequence). The CDR3 is CASKVQVGREETQYF. In nucleotides, the CDR3 is TGTGCCAGCAAAGTTCAGGTTGGAAGGGAAGAGACCCAGTACTTC.

The chain links TRBV15 to TRBJ2-3, with D perhaps assigned TRBD1 or TRBD2 (5 bases each). The V gene lost 1 base and the J gene lost 5 bases, with 25 bases spanning the gap. Germline CDR1 is LNHNV and CDR2 is YYDKDF (reference sequence). This CDR3 has 19 amino acids. DNA for the CDR3: TGTGCCACCAGCAGAGGAGGGGCGTGGGGCGAGATGGGGATAGATACGCAGTATTTT. Protein: CATSRGGAWGEMGIDTQYF.

The chain recombines TRBV7-3 with TRBJ2-1; 7 bases map to TRBD2. Germline V gives CDR1 SGHTA, CDR2 FQGTGA. V lost 5 bases to trimming and J lost 5 bases; unmatched junction nucleotides: 6. The CDR3 contains 14 residues. The CDR3: CASSPTRGDNEQFF. The DNA for the CDR3 is TGTGCCAGCAGCCCAACACGGGGGGACAATGAGCAGTTCTTC.

This chain joins TRBV9 and TRBJ2-3; 9 bases align to TRBD1. The V gene end was trimmed by 0 bases and the J gene end by 4 bases; junction bases not matched to a gene: 15. Germline V gives CDR1 SGDLS, CDR2 YYNGEE. The CDR3 is 19 amino acids. CDR3 sequence (DNA): TGTGCCAGCAGCGTAGCGGAGATTGGGACAGGGCTTTTATCAGATACGCAGTATTTT. Translated: CASSVAEIGTGLLSDTQYF.